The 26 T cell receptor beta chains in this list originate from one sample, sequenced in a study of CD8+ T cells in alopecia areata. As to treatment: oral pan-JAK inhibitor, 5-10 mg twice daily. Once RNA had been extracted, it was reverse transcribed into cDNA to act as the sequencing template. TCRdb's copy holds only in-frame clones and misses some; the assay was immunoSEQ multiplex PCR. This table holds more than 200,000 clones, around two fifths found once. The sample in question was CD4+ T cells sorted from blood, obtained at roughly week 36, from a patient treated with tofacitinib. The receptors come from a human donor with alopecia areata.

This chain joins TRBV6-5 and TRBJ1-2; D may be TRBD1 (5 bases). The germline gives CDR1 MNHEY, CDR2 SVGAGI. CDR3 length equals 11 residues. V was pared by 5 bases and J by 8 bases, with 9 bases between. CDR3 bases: TGTGCCAGCAGTGACGGGGGAGGCTACACCTTC. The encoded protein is CASSDGGGYTF.

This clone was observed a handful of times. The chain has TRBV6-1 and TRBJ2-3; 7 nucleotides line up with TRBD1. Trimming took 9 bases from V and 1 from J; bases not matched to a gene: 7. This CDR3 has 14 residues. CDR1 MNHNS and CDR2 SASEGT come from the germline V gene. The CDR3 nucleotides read TGTGCCAGTCGGACAGGCCATGGCACAGATACGCAGTATTTT. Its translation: CASRTGHGTDTQYF.

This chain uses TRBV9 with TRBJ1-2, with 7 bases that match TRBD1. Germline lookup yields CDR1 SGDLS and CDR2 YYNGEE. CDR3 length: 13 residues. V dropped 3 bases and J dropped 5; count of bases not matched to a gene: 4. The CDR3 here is CASSAQGGYGYTF. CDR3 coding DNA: TGTGCCAGCAGCGCGCAGGGGGGATATGGCTACACCTTC. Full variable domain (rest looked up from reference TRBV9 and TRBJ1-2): DSGVTQTPKHLITATGQRVTLRCSPRSGDLSVYWYQQSLDQGLQFLIQYYNGEERAKGNILERFSAQQFPDLHSELNLSSLELGDSALYFCASSAQGGYGYTFGSGTRLTVV.

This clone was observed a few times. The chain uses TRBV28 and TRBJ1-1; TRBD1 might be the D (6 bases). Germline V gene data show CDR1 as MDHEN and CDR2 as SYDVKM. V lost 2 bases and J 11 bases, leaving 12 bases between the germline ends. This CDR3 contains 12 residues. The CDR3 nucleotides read TGTGCCAGCAGTTTAGTTGGTCAGGGGGCTTTCTTT. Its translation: CASSLVGQGAFF.

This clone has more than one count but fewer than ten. CDR3 nucleotides: TGTGCCAGCAGGCCGGGCAATCGGGACACCGGGGAGCTGTTTTTT. This codes for CASRPGNRDTGELFF. V gene TRBV6-6 combines with J gene TRBJ2-2, with D hard to call. Trimming shortened V by 6 bases and J by 3 bases, and 14 bases separated the two germline ends. CDR3 length: 15 residues. Germline CDR1 and CDR2: MNHNY and SVGAGI (reference sequence).

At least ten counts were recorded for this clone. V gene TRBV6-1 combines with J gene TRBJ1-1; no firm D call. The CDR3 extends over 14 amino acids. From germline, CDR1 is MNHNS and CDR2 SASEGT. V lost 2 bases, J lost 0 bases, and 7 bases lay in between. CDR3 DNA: TGTGCCAGCAGTGAACTGCGGATGAACACTGAAGCTTTCTTT. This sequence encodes CASSELRMNTEAFF.

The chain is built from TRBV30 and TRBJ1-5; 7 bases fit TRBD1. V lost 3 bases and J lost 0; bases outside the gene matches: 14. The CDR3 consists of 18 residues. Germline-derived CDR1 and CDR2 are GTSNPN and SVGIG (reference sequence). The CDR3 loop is CAWSRDRLAQYSNQPQHF. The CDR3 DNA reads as TGTGCCTGGAGCCGGGACAGATTAGCTCAGTATAGCAATCAGCCCCAGCATTTT. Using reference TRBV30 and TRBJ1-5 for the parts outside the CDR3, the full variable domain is SQTIHQWPATLVQPVGSPLSLECTVEGTSNPNLYWYRQAAGRGLQLLFYSVGIGQISSEVPQNLSASRPQDRQFILSSKKLLLSDSGFYLCAWSRDRLAQYSNQPQHFGDGTRLSIL.

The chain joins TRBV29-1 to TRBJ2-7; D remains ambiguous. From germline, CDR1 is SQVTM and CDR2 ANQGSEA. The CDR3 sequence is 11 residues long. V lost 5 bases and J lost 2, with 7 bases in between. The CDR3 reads CSVTAAYEQYF. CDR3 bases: TGCAGCGTTACGGCCGCCTACGAGCAGTACTTC.

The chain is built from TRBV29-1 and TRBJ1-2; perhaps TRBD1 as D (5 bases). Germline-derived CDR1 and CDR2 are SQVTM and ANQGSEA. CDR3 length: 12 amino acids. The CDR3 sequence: CSVMTANYGYTF. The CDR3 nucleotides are TGCAGTGTTATGACAGCTAACTATGGCTACACCTTC. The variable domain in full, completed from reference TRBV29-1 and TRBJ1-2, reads SAVISQKPSRDICQRGTSLTIQCQVDSQVTMMFWYRQQPGQSLTLIATANQGSEATYESGFVIDKFPISRPNLTFSTLTVSNMSPEDSSIYLCSVMTANYGYTFGSGTRLTVV.

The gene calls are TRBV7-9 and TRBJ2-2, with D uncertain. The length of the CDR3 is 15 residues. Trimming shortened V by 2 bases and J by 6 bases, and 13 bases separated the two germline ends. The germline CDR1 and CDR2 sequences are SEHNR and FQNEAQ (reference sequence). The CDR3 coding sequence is TGTGCCAGCAGCTTAATGGGGAATTCGGCCGGGGAGCTGTTTTTT. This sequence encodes CASSLMGNSAGELFF.

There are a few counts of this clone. Here the CDR3 reads CSVVDDLAKNIQYF. For the CDR3, the DNA is TGCAGCGTCGTCGATGACCTAGCCAAAAACATTCAGTACTTC. The chain carries TRBV29-1 and TRBJ2-4; no definite D call. There are 14 residues in the CDR3. Trimming removed 6 bases at V and 0 bases at J, with 12 bases between. CDR1 SQVTM and CDR2 ANQGSEA come from the germline V gene. Looking up the rest from reference TRBV29-1 and TRBJ2-4 gives the full variable domain: SAVISQKPSRDICQRGTSLTIQCQVDSQVTMMFWYRQQPGQSLTLIATANQGSEATYESGFVIDKFPISRPNLTFSTLTVSNMSPEDSSIYLCSVVDDLAKNIQYFGAGTRLSVL.

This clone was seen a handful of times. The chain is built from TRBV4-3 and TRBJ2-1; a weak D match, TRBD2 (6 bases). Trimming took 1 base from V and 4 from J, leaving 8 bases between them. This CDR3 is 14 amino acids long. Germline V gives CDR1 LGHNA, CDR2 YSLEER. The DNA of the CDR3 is TGCGCCAGCAGCCAAGTAGCGGATTACAATGAGCAGTTCTTC. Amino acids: CASSQVADYNEQFF.

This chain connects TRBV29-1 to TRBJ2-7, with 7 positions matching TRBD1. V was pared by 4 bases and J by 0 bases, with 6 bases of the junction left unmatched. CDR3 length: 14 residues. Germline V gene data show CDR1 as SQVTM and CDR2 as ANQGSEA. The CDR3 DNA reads TGCAGCGTTGCAGTCGGGACAGCCTCCTACGAGCAGTACTTC. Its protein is CSVAVGTASYEQYF.

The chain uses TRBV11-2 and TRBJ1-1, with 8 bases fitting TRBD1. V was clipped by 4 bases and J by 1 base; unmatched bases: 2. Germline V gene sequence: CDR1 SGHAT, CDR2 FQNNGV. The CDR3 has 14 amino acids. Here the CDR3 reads CASSSGTGNTEAFF. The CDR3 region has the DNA TGTGCCAGCAGCTCGGGGACAGGGAACACTGAAGCTTTCTTT.

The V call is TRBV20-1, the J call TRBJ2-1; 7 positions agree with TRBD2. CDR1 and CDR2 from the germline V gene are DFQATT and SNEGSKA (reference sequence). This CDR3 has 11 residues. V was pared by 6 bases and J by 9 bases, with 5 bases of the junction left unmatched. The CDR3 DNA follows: TGCAGTGCGGGAGGGAGTCGTGAGCAGTTCTTC. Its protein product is CSAGGSREQFF.

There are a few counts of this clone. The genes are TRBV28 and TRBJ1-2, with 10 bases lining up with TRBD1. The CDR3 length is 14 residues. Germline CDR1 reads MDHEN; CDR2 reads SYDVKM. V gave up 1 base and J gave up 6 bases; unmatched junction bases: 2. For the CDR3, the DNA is TGTGCCAGCAGTTTATCCGGGACAGGGGATGGCTACACCTTC. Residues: CASSLSGTGDGYTF.

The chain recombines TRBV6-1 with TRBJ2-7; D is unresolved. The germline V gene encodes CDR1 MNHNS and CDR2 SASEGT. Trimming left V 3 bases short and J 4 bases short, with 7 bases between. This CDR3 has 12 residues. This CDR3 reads CASSDRVYEQYF. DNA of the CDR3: TGTGCCAGCAGTGATCGAGTATACGAGCAGTACTTC.

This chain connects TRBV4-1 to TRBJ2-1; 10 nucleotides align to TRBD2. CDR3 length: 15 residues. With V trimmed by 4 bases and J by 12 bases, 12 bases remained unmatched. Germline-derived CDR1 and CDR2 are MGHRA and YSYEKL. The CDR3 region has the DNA TGCGCCAGCAGCCCCCCAGCGGGAGGGTTGCGGGGGCAGTTCTTC. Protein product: CASSPPAGGLRGQFF.

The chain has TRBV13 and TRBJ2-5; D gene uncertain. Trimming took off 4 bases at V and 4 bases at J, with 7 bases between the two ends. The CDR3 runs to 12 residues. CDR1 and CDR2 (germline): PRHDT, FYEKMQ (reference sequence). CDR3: CASSSRLETQYF. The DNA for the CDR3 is TGTGCCAGCAGCTCCCGTCTAGAGACCCAGTACTTC.

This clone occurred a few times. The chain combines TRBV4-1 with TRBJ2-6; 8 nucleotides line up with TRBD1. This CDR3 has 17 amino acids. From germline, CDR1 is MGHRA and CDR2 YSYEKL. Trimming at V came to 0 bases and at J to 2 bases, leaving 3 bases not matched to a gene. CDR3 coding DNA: TGCGCCAGCAGCCAAGACAGACAGGGGCCTGGGGCCAACGTCCTGACTTTC. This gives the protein CASSQDRQGPGANVLTF.

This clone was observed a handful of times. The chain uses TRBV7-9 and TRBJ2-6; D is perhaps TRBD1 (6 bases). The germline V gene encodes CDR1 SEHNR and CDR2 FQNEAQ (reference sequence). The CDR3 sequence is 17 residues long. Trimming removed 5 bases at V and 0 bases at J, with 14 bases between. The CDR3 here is CASSPRIQGSGANVLTF. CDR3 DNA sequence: TGTGCCAGCAGCCCGCGGATACAGGGCTCTGGGGCCAACGTCCTGACTTTC.

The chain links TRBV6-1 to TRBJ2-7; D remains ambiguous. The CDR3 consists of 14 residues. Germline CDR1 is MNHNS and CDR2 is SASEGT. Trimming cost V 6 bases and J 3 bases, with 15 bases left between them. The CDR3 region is CASRTTRNRYEQYF. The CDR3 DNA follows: TGTGCCAGCAGGACGACGAGGAACCGCTACGAGCAGTACTTC.

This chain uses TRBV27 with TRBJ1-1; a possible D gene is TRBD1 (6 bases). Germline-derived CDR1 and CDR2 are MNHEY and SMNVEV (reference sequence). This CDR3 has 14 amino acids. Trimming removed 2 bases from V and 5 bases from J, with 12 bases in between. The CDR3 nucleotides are TGTGCCAGCAGTTTAGTGGGGGGCAGGACTGAAGCTTTCTTT. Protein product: CASSLVGGRTEAFF.

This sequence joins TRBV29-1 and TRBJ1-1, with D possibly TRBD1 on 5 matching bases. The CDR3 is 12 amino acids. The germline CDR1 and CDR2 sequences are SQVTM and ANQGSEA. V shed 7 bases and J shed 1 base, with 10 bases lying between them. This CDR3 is CSAQVGNTEAFF. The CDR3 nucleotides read TGCAGCGCACAGGTTGGGAACACTGAAGCTTTCTTT.

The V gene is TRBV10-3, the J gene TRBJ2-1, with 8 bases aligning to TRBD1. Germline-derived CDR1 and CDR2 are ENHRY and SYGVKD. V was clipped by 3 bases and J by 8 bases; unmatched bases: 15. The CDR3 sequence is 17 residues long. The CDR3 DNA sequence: TGTGCCATCAGTGATCAGCCAAAGACAGGGGTTTCATATGAGCAGTTCTTC. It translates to CAISDQPKTGVSYEQFF.

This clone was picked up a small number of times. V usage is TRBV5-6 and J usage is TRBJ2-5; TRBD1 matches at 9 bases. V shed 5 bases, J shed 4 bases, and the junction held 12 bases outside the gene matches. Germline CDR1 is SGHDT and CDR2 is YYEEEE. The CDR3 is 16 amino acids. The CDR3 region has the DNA TGTGCCAGCAGAGCCACCGAACAGGGGGCTGGAGAGACCCAGTACTTC. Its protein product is CASRATEQGAGETQYF. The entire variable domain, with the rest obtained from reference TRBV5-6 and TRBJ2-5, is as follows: DAGVTQSPTHLIKTRGQQVTLRCSPKSGHDTVSWYQQALGQGPQFIFQYYEEEERQRGNFPDRFSGHQFPNYSSELNVNALLLGDSALYLCASRATEQGAGETQYFGPGTRLLVL.